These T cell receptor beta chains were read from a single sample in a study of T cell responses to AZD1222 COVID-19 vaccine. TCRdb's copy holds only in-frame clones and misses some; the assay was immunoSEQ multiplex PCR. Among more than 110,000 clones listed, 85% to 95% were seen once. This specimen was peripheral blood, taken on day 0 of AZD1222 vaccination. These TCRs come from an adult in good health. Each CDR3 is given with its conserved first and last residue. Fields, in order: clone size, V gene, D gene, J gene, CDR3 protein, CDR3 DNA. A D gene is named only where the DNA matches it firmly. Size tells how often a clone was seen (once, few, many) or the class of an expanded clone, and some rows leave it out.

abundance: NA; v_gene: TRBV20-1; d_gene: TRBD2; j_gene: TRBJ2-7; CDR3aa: CSASSGSSYEQYF; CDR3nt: TGCAGTGCTAGTAGCGGGAGCTCCTACGAGCAGTACTTC
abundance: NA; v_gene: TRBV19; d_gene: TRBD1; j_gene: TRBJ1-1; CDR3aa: CASRRTGKGAEAFF; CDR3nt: TGTGCCAGTAGAAGGACAGGGAAAGGGGCTGAAGCTTTCTTT
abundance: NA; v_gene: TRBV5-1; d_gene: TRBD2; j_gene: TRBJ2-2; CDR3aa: CASSLTAGGATGELFF; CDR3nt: TGCGCCAGCAGCTTAACAGCGGGAGGAGCCACCGGGGAGCTGTTTTTT
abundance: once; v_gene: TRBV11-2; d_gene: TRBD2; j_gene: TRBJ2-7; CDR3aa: CASSPAGAYEQYF; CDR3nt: TGTGCCAGCAGCCCTGCGGGAGCCTACGAGCAGTACTTC
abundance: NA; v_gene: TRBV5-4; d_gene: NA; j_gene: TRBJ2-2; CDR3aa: CASSLRNGGPGELFF; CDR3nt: TGTGCCAGCAGCTTGAGAAACGGAGGGCCCGGGGAGCTGTTTTTT
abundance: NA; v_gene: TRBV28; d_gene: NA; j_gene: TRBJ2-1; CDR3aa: CASSRARRSYNEQFF; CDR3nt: TGTGCCAGCAGCCGGGCCCGGCGGTCCTACAATGAGCAGTTCTTC
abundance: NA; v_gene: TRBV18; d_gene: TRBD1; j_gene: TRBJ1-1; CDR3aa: CASSLWTGWNTEAFF; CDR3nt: TGTGCCAGCTCGCTTTGGACAGGGTGGAACACTGAAGCTTTCTTT
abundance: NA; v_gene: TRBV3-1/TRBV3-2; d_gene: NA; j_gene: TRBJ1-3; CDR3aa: CASSQAPGFGNTIYF; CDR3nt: TGTGCCAGCAGCCAAGCACCGGGGTTCGGAAACACCATATATTTT
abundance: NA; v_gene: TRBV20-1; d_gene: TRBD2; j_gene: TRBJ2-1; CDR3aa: CRMTSGDEQFF; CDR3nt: TGCAGAATGACTAGCGGTGATGAGCAGTTCTTC
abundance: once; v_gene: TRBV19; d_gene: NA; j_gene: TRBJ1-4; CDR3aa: CASSLRNSEKLFF; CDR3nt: TGTGCCAGTAGCCTCCGAAATAGTGAAAAACTGTTTTTT
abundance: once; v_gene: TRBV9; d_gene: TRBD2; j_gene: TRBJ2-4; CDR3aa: CASSVVLAGGGKNIQYF; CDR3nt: TGTGCCAGCAGCGTAGTACTAGCGGGAGGGGGAAAAAACATTCAGTACTTC
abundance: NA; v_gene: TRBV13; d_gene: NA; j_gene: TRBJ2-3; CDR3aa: CASSLADTQYF; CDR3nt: TGTGCCAGCAGCCTTGCGGATACGCAGTATTTT
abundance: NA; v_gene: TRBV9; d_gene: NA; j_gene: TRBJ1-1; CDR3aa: CASSAPPPGAGGTEAFF; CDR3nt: TGTGCCAGCAGCGCCCCTCCCCCAGGGGCGGGTGGAACTGAAGCTTTCTTT
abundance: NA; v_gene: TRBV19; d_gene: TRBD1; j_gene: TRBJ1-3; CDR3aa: CASSIEGTDSGNTIYF; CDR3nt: TGTGCCAGTAGTATAGAAGGGACAGACTCTGGAAACACCATATATTTT
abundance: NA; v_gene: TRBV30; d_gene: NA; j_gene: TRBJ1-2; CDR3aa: CAWRLQGTYGYTF; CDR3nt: TGTGCCTGGAGGTTGCAGGGGACGTATGGCTACACCTTC
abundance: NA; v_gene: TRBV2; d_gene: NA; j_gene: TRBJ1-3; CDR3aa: CARGAGNTIYF; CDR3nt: TGTGCCAGAGGAGCAGGAAACACCATATATTTT
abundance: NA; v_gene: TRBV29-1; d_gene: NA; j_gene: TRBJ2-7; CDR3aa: CSVGRGGYEQYF; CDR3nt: TGCAGCGTTGGGCGAGGGGGATACGAGCAGTACTTC
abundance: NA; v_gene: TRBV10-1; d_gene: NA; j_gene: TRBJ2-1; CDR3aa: CASRGSTLSSYNEQFF; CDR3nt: TGCGCCAGCAGGGGATCGACACTCAGCTCCTACAATGAGCAGTTCTTC
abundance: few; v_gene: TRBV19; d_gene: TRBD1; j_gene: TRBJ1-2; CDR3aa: CASSIDLDRVKYGYTF; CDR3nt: TGTGCCAGTAGTATAGATCTGGACAGGGTAAAGTATGGCTACACCTTC
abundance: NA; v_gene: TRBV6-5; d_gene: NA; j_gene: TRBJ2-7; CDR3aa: CASSYSIPTDYEQYF; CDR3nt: TGTGCCAGCAGTTACTCGATACCGACAGACTACGAGCAGTACTTC
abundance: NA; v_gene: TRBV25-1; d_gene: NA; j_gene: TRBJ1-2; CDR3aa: CASSDFAGRSVYGYTF; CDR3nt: TGTGCCAGCAGTGATTTTGCCGGCAGGTCTGTCTATGGCTACACCTTC
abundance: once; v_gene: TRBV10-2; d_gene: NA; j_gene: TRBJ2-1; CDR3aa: CASLITNEQFF; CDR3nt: TGCGCCAGCCTGATTACAAATGAGCAGTTCTTC
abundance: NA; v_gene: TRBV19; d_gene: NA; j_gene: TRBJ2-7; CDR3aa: CASSISRGASEQYF; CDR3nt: TGTGCCAGTAGTATAAGTCGGGGGGCCAGTGAGCAGTACTTC
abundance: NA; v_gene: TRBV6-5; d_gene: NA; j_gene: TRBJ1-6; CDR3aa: CASSYSGPYNSPLHF; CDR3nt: TGTGCCAGCAGTTACTCCGGACCCTATAATTCACCCCTCCACTTT
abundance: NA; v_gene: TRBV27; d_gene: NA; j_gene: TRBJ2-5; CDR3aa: CASSSGLQRRETQYF; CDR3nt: TGTGCCAGCAGTTCGGGACTCCAACGTCGGGAGACCCAGTACTTC
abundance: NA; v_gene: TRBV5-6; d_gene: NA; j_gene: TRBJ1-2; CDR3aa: CASSSGQYGYTF; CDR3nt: TGTGCCAGCAGCAGCGGACAGTATGGCTACACCTTC
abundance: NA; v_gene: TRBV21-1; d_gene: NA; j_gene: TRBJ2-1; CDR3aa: CASSKQGQQQFF; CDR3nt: TGTGCCAGCAGCAAACAGGGCCAGCAGCAGTTCTTC
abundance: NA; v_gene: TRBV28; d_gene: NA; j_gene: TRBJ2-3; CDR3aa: CASYELGSGDTQYF; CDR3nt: TGTGCCAGTTATGAGCTGGGATCGGGGGATACGCAGTATTTT
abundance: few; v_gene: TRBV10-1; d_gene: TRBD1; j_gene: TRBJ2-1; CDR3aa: CASSYTRDRGLNEQFF; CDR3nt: TGCGCCAGCTCGTATACCCGGGACAGGGGGTTAAATGAGCAGTTCTTC
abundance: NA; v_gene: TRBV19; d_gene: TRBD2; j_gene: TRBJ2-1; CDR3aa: CASSMTSGSNEQFF; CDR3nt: TGTGCCAGTAGTATGACTAGCGGGAGCAACGAGCAGTTCTTC
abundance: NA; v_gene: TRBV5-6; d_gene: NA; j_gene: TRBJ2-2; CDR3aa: CASSFWVSGELFF; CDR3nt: TGTGCCAGCAGCTTTTGGGTTTCCGGGGAGCTGTTTTTT
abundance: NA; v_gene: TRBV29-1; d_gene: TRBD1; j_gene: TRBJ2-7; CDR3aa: CSVGENRGVREQYF; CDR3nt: TGCAGCGTTGGTGAAAACAGGGGTGTGAGAGAGCAGTACTTC
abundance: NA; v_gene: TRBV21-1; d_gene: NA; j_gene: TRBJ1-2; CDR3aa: CASSFRTGSGYTF; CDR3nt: TGTGCCAGCAGTTTTCGAACAGGGAGTGGCTACACCTTC
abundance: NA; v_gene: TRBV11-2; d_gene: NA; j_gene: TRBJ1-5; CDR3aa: CASSLAGWNQPQHF; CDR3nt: TGTGCCAGCAGCTTAGCGGGGTGGAATCAGCCCCAGCATTTT
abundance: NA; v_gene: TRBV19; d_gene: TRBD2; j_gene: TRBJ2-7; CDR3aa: CASSLGTSVSYEQYF; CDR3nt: TGTGCCAGTAGTCTCGGGACTAGCGTGTCCTACGAGCAGTACTTC
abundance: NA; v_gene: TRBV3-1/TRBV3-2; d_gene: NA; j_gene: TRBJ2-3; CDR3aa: CASSHGTFYTDTQYF; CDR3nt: TGTGCCAGCAGCCATGGTACCTTCTACACAGATACGCAGTATTTT
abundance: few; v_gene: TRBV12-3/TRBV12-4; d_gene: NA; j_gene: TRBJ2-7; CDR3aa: CASASDYEQYF; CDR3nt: TGTGCCAGCGCAAGCGACTACGAGCAGTACTTC
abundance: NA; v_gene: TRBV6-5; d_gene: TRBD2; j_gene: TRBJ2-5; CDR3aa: CASSSPTSGRAKTQYF; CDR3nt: TGTGCCAGCAGTTCCCCGACTAGCGGGAGGGCGAAGACCCAGTACTTC
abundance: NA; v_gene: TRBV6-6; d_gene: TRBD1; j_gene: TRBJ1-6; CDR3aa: CASSQNNPTGRDSPLHF; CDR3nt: TGTGCCAGCAGTCAAAACAACCCGACAGGGAGAGATTCACCCCTCCACTTT
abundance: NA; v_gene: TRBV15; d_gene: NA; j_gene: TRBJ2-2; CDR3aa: CATSRDIVGPLLTGELFF; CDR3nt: TGTGCCACCAGCAGAGATATAGTTGGTCCGCTCCTTACCGGGGAGCTGTTTTTT
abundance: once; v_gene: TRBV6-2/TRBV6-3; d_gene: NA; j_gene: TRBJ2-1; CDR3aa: CASSFAYNEQFF; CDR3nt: TGTGCCAGCAGTTTCGCGTACAATGAGCAGTTCTTC
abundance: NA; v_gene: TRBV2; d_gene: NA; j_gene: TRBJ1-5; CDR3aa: CASSEDGGEHQPQHF; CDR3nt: TGTGCCAGCAGTGAAGATGGGGGAGAGCATCAGCCCCAGCATTTT
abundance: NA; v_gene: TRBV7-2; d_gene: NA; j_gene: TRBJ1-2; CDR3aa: CASSLDDWGHGYGYTF; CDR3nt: TGTGCCAGCAGCTTAGATGATTGGGGGCATGGCTATGGCTACACCTTC
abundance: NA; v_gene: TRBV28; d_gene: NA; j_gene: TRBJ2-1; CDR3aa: CASIGPGRDNEQFF; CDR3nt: TGTGCCAGCATTGGCCCGGGAAGGGACAATGAGCAGTTCTTC
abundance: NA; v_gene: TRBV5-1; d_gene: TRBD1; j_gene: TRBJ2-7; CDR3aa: CASSLDSGQGYEQYF; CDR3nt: TGCGCCAGCAGCTTGGATTCGGGACAGGGATACGAGCAGTACTTC
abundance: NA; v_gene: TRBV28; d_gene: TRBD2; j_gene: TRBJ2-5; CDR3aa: CASSQNRGGLARETQYF; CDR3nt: TGTGCCAGCAGCCAAAACCGAGGGGGACTAGCACGAGAGACCCAGTACTTC
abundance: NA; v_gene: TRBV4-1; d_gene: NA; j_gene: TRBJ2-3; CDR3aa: CASSQDPSQMRYF; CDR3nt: TGCGCCAGCAGCCAAGATCCGTCCCAAATGCGGTATTTT
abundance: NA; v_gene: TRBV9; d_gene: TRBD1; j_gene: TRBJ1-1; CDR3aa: CASSRTVTGAGTEAFF; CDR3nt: TGTGCCAGCTCAAGGACCGTGACAGGGGCCGGCACTGAAGCTTTCTTT
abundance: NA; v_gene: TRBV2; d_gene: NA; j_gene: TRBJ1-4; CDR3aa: CASSYVAGSTEKLFF; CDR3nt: TGTGCCAGCAGTTACGTTGCAGGGTCTACCGAAAAACTGTTTTTT
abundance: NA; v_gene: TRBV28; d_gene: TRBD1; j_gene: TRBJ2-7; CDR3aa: CASSLSPGQGSYEQYF; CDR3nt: TGTGCCAGCAGTTTATCCCCGGGACAGGGTTCTTACGAGCAGTACTTC
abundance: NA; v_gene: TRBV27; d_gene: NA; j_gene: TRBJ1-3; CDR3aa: CASSLLGAGNTIYF; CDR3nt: TGTGCCAGCAGTTTATTGGGAGCTGGAAACACCATATATTTT
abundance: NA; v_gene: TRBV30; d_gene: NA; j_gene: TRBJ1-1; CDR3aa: CACVGQEAFF; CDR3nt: TGTGCCTGTGTCGGACAGGAAGCTTTCTTT
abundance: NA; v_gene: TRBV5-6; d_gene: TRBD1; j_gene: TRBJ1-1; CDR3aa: CASSLEQGLTEAFF; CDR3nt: TGTGCCAGCAGCTTGGAACAGGGGCTCACTGAAGCTTTCTTT